Listed below are T cell receptor beta chains from one sample, sequenced in a study of radiotherapy plus CTLA-4 blockade in lung cancer. Profiled with immunoSEQ multiplex PCR; TCRdb holds only in-frame clones, not every one. The sample carries under 65,000 clones, 70% to 85% recorded once. The input for sequencing was peripheral blood, taken from a patient treated with radiotherapy plus ipilimumab. These receptors were obtained from a human donor with non-small cell lung cancer whose response to radiotherapy plus ipilimumab could not be evaluated. The CDR3 runs from the conserved cysteine through the conserved F or W. The order of the fields is V gene, J gene, CDR3 protein.

V gene: TRBV30
J gene: TRBJ2-6
CDR3 protein: CAWSAGGAGANVLTF

V gene: TRBV5-4
J gene: TRBJ2-3
CDR3 protein: CASSGGALRDTDTQYF

V gene: TRBV25-1
J gene: TRBJ1-2
CDR3 protein: CASSEGGTGRDRYTF

V gene: TRBV9
J gene: TRBJ2-3
CDR3 protein: CASSVGGQGSDTQYF

V gene: TRBV19
J gene: TRBJ1-2
CDR3 protein: CASSIEGGQGARGYTF

V gene: TRBV5-6
J gene: TRBJ1-5
CDR3 protein: CASSLVAGGEVDQPQHF

V gene: TRBV18
J gene: TRBJ2-7
CDR3 protein: CASSPSDPLARYEQYF

V gene: TRBV4-3
J gene: TRBJ2-2
CDR3 protein: CASSGKGQLANTGELFF

V gene: TRBV6-1
J gene: TRBJ2-7
CDR3 protein: CASAAGGNRYYEQYF

V gene: TRBV28
J gene: TRBJ1-1
CDR3 protein: CASSLVAGELAPLF

V gene: TRBV7-8
J gene: TRBJ2-7
CDR3 protein: CASSPRTSGAYEQYF

V gene: TRBV5-6
J gene: TRBJ1-2
CDR3 protein: CASSLDRGVYGYTF

V gene: TRBV7-8
J gene: TRBJ1-1
CDR3 protein: CASRVQGNTEAFF

V gene: TRBV5-4
J gene: TRBJ2-2
CDR3 protein: CASSFRGQYTGELFF

V gene: TRBV28
J gene: TRBJ1-2
CDR3 protein: CASSFGQGSYGYTF

V gene: TRBV18
J gene: TRBJ1-5
CDR3 protein: CASSSGQGANQPQHF

V gene: TRBV6-6
J gene: TRBJ1-1
CDR3 protein: CASSYEQGRTEAFF

V gene: TRBV18
J gene: TRBJ2-3
CDR3 protein: CASSQRQRAYTDTQYF

V gene: TRBV6-1
J gene: TRBJ1-1
CDR3 protein: CASSEPRNTEAFF

V gene: TRBV28
J gene: TRBJ2-1
CDR3 protein: CATRRGAGSYNEQFF

V gene: TRBV28
J gene: TRBJ2-7
CDR3 protein: CASSIPHSTGYHEQYF

V gene: TRBV30
J gene: TRBJ1-5
CDR3 protein: CAWSVRGGGQPQHF

V gene: TRBV7-2
J gene: TRBJ2-3
CDR3 protein: CASSLYASSGASTDTQYF

V gene: TRBV4-2
J gene: TRBJ1-2
CDR3 protein: CASSATSGTGGYGYTF

V gene: TRBV11-2
J gene: TRBJ2-1
CDR3 protein: CASSPLAATGDNEQFF

V gene: TRBV2
J gene: TRBJ2-4
CDR3 protein: CASSRQGGAKNIQYF

V gene: TRBV5-1
J gene: TRBJ2-3
CDR3 protein: CASSLGGTGGEDTQYF

V gene: TRBV29-1
J gene: TRBJ1-1
CDR3 protein: CSVEGQGAGTEAFF

V gene: TRBV7-2
J gene: TRBJ2-7
CDR3 protein: CASSLEVAAAGYEQYF

V gene: TRBV25-1
J gene: TRBJ1-1
CDR3 protein: CASSSPWEGSTEAFF

V gene: TRBV27
J gene: TRBJ2-1
CDR3 protein: CASSFPGLAGYEQFF

V gene: TRBV4-1
J gene: TRBJ2-3
CDR3 protein: CASSPGRALKTVSTDTQYF

V gene: TRBV10-2
J gene: TRBJ2-2
CDR3 protein: CASAISLTGSGELFF

V gene: TRBV28
J gene: TRBJ1-1
CDR3 protein: CASSLRGIEAFF

V gene: TRBV15
J gene: TRBJ2-5
CDR3 protein: CATTIAGAQETQYF

V gene: TRBV11-2
J gene: TRBJ1-2
CDR3 protein: CASSLQRVWGYTF

V gene: TRBV29-1
J gene: TRBJ1-5
CDR3 protein: CSVITGLGSNQPQHF

V gene: TRBV4-3
J gene: TRBJ2-5
CDR3 protein: CASSQDTSGRVGETQYF